This T cell receptor (beta chain) was sequenced during a study of control samples from healthy donors and cancer patients. The protocol was immunoSEQ multiplex PCR, while the TCRdb copy is restricted to in-frame clones and leaves out a portion. Among about 130,000 clones listed, less than 95% were seen once. V was shortened by 2 bases and J by 6 bases, with 10 bases between the two germline ends. The CDR3 covers 13 residues. In germline, CDR1 is ENHRY, CDR2 SYGVKD. What was sequenced was blood. The TCR originated in a man between 18 and 29 years old in good health. The chain employs TRBV10-3 and TRBJ1-2, with D possibly TRBD1 on 5 matching bases. CDR3 coding DNA: TGTGCCATCAGTGAGGGGGGTCTGGATGGCTACACCTTC. As protein: CAISEGGLDGYTF.